These 5 T cell receptor beta chains share one sample of origin, sequenced in a study of radiation and T cells in renal cell carcinoma. Time point described: blood 2 weeks post-SBRT. Documented treatment: 15 Gy SBRT to primary tumor, nephrectomy 4 weeks later. Sequencing used immunoSEQ multiplex PCR; TCRdb keeps in-frame clones, though not all of them. The table shows roughly 150,000 clones, with about 91% occurring only once. Sequences were derived from blood, sampled from a patient whose treatment included radiotherapy and nephrectomy. All receptors come from a woman between 50 and 59 years old with renal cell carcinoma.

The V and J genes are TRBV9 and TRBJ1-3; a possible D gene is TRBD1 (5 bases). The CDR3 loop spans 16 amino acids. CDR1 SGDLS and CDR2 YYNGEE come from the germline V gene. Trimming removed 0 bases from V and 0 bases from J, with 10 bases in between. CDR3 DNA sequence: TGTGCCAGCAGCGTAGCTCCAGGGACCTCTGGAAACACCATATATTTT. Translated, it gives CASSVAPGTSGNTIYF. Full variable domain (missing parts from reference TRBV9 and TRBJ1-3): DSGVTQTPKHLITATGQRVTLRCSPRSGDLSVYWYQQSLDQGLQFLIQYYNGEERAKGNILERFSAQQFPDLHSELNLSSLELGDSALYFCASSVAPGTSGNTIYFGEGSWLTVV.

The J gene is TRBJ2-7, the V gene TRBV5-1; D may be TRBD2 (7 bases). CDR3 length equals 14 residues. Per germline, CDR1 SGHRS and CDR2 YFSETQ. The V and J ends lost 5 bases and 5 bases respectively, with 17 bases between them. CDR3: CASSEGGELNEQYF. Here the CDR3 DNA reads TGCGCCAGCAGTGAAGGGGGGGAATTGAACGAGCAGTACTTC.

This clone turned up a few times. The rearrangement joins TRBV5-4 to TRBJ1-2, with unresolved D. This CDR3 region has 13 residues. CDR1 is SGHNT and CDR2 is YYREEE in the germline V gene (reference sequence). Between the trimmed V and J ends, which lost 6 bases and 4 bases, there was a span of 13 bases. The CDR3 region has the DNA TGTGCCAGCACCGTCGGGTTGAGCTATGGCTACACCTTC. Its translation is CASTVGLSYGYTF.

On this clone itself: Compared with germline, one end of the junction differs, possibly owing to a read error. The CDR3 DNA sequence: TGTGCCAGCAGCTCCCCGGGACTCAGAAACGGGGGGCTGTTTTTT. It translates to CASSSPGLRNGGLFF. V gene TRBV11-1 combines with J gene TRBJ2-2, with a weak D call TRBD2 (6 bases). Germline assignment: CDR1 SGHAT and CDR2 FQDESV (reference sequence). There are 15 residues in the CDR3.

This chain joins TRBV9 and TRBJ2-1; 7 nucleotides match TRBD2. The length of the CDR3 is 17 residues. The V segment lost 0 bases and the J segment 4 bases; nucleotides outside the gene matches: 10. Germline CDR1 is SGDLS and CDR2 is YYNGEE. Here the CDR3 DNA reads TGTGCCAGCAGCGTAGCTCGCCTTGCGGGGGTTTACAATGAGCAGTTCTTC. This gives the protein CASSVARLAGVYNEQFF.